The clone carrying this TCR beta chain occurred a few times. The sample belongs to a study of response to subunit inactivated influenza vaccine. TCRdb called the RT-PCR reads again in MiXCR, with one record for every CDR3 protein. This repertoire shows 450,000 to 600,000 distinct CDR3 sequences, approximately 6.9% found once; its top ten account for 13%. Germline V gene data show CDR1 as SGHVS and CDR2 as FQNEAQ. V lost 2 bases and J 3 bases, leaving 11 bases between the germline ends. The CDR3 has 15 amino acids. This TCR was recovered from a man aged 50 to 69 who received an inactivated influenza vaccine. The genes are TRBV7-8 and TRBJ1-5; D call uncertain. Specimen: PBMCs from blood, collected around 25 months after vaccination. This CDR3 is CASSLQILPNQPQHF. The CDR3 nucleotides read TGTGCCAGCAGCTTACAGATTCTACCCAATCAGCCCCAGCATTTT.